This T cell receptor beta chain appears in the sequencing data of a study of patients and donors after allogeneic stem cell transplantation. Via MiXCR, TCRdb re-called the RT-PCR reads, giving one row per CDR3 protein. The sample holds approximately 200,000 distinct CDR3 sequences, 35% to 45% seen once. Input material: blood, either unsorted or a sorted T cell fraction (not recorded which). The source is a human donor who was either an allogeneic HSCT recipient or a stem cell or donor lymphocyte infusion donor (not recorded which). It is not recorded whose cells these are; they may come from a transplant donor.

CDR3 region: CSAAYPSGGTDTQYF. CDR3 coding DNA: TGCAGTGCTGCCTACCCTAGCGGGGGCACAGATACGCAGTATTTT. The chain recombines TRBV20-1 with TRBJ2-3; TRBD2 aligns across 9 bases. This CDR3 has 15 residues. Germline CDR1 reads DFQATT; CDR2 reads SNEGSKA (reference sequence). The J segment lost 1 base and the V segment lost 5 bases, leaving 7 bases of the junction unmatched.